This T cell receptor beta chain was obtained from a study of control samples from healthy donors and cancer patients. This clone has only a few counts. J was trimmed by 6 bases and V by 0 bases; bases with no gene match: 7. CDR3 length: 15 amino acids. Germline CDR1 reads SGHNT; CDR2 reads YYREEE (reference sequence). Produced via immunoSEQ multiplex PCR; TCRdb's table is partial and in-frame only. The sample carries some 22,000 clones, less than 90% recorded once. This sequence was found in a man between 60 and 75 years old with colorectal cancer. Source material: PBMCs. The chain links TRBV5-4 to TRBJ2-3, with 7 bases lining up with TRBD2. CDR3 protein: CASSLDGGRVDTQYF. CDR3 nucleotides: TGTGCCAGCAGCTTGGACGGGGGGAGGGTGGATACGCAGTATTTT.